The 27 T cell receptor beta chains presented below share a single source sample, sequenced in a study of beta chain features in type 1 diabetes. Notes on the study in general: Type 1 diabetes patients showed a moderate but significant shortening of TCRB CDR3s in all four CD4+ subsets.

Reverse transcribing all isolated RNA meant expressed TCRB transcripts were sequenced. Assay: immunoSEQ multiplex PCR; the TCRdb copy retains only in-frame clones and omits some. This table has 300,000 to 450,000 clones, around 10% appearing once. These receptors are not linked to any known antigen. The specimen was central memory CD4+ T cells from blood. Receptors originate from a man aged 30 to 45 with type 1 diabetes.

The V call is TRBV7-9, the J call TRBJ1-5, with TRBD1 matching 8 bases. With 1 base clipped from V and 8 bases from J, the junction kept 7 bases outside the gene matches. The CDR3 consists of 15 residues. Germline V CDR1 and CDR2: SEHNR, FQNEAQ (reference sequence). CDR3: CASSLGPGGMEPQHF. The CDR3 nucleotides read TGTGCCAGCAGCTTAGGGCCAGGGGGCATGGAGCCCCAGCATTTT.

This clone has only a few counts. The chain recombines TRBV9 with TRBJ1-4; no firm D call. The CDR3 runs 15 residues. V lost 0 bases to trimming and J lost 8 bases, with 14 bases between them. Germline V gives CDR1 SGDLS, CDR2 YYNGEE. In nucleotides, the CDR3 is TGTGCCAGCAGCGTAGAGTGGGAGGTTGGGGAAAAACTGTTTTTT. It yields the protein CASSVEWEVGEKLFF.

This clone was observed a handful of times. The chain combines TRBV18 with TRBJ2-1, with 8 bases matching TRBD2. J gave up 7 bases and V 0 bases, and 5 bases lay outside the gene matches. The CDR3 is 15 amino acids. Per germline, CDR1 KGHSH and CDR2 LQKENI. The CDR3 reads CASSPPGAGVNEQFF. DNA for the CDR3: TGTGCCAGCTCACCACCGGGAGCGGGAGTAAATGAGCAGTTCTTC. The variable domain in full, with the rest retrieved from reference TRBV18 and TRBJ2-1, is NAGVMQNPRHLVRRRGQEARLRCSPMKGHSHVYWYRQLPEEGLKFMVYLQKENIIDESGMPKERFSAEFPKEGPSILRIQQVVRGDSAAYFCASSPPGAGVNEQFFGPGTRLTVL.

This clone came up a few times. This chain uses TRBV10-3 with TRBJ1-3, with 12 nucleotides matching TRBD1. V shed 4 bases and J 2 bases; nucleotides not matched to a gene: 9. This CDR3 has 18 amino acids. Germline V gene sequence: CDR1 ENHRY, CDR2 SYGVKD. CDR3 protein: CAISAGTGGAEAGNTIYF. The CDR3 DNA follows: TGTGCCATCAGTGCCGGGACAGGGGGCGCAGAAGCTGGAAACACCATATATTTT.

The V and J genes are TRBV7-8 and TRBJ1-5, with 7 bases matching TRBD1. The CDR3 loop spans 14 amino acids. Germline loops: CDR1 SGHVS, CDR2 FQNEAQ. Germline trimming cut 3 bases from V and 4 bases from J; bases unmatched to any gene: 3. CDR3: CASSFRDRNQPQHF. CDR3 bases: TGTGCCAGCAGCTTCCGGGACAGAAATCAGCCCCAGCATTTT. The entire variable domain, with the rest obtained from reference TRBV7-8 and TRBJ1-5, is as follows: GAGVSQSPRYKVAKRGQDVALRCDPISGHVSLFWYQQALGQGPEFLTYFQNEAQLDKSGLPSDRFFAERPEGSVSTLKIQRTQQEDSAVYLCASSFRDRNQPQHFGDGTRLSIL.

This clone was counted between two and nine times. This chain uses TRBV7-2 with TRBJ2-1; tentatively, D is TRBD1 (5 bases). Germline CDR1 SGHTA, CDR2 FQGNSA. V gave up 3 bases and J gave up 7 bases, with 10 bases separating them. This CDR3 has 13 amino acids. CDR3 sequence reads: CASSFLRQNEQFF. CDR3 sequence (DNA): TGTGCCAGCAGCTTCCTAAGACAGAATGAGCAGTTCTTC.

In this sample, this clone turned up a few times. The chain is built from TRBV7-3 and TRBJ1-3; D is ambiguous. Per germline, CDR1 SGHTA and CDR2 FQGTGA. The CDR3 is 12 amino acids. V was clipped by 5 bases and J by 4 bases, with 6 bases between them. The CDR3 loop is CASSPGGNTIYF. The CDR3 DNA is TGTGCCAGCAGCCCTGGCGGAAACACCATATATTTT.

In its sample, this clone was seen a few times. The chain carries TRBV7-9 and TRBJ2-5, with 11 bases matching TRBD2. The CDR3 is 14 residues long. Per germline, CDR1 SEHNR and CDR2 FQNEAQ (reference sequence). Trimming at V came to 5 bases and at J to 7 bases, leaving 6 bases not matched to a gene. The CDR3 is CASSTGTSGPTQYF. CDR3 DNA sequence: TGTGCCAGCAGCACGGGGACTAGCGGTCCGACCCAGTACTTC.

The chain is built from TRBV19 and TRBJ1-2; no clear D gene. Germline V gene data show CDR1 as LNHDA and CDR2 as SQIVND (reference sequence). CDR3 length: 15 residues. V was cut by 1 base and J by 6 bases, with 15 bases left in between. CDR3 sequence (DNA): TGTGCCAGTAGTATAGTTGCAGCGAGCATTGATGGCTACACCTTC. Amino acids: CASSIVAASIDGYTF.

V gene TRBV30 combines with J gene TRBJ2-6; 9 nucleotides agree with TRBD1. Germline V gene sequence: CDR1 GTSNPN, CDR2 SVGIG (reference sequence). The CDR3 consists of 17 residues. V lost 3 bases and J lost 0; bases outside the gene matches: 6. DNA for the CDR3: TGTGCCTGGAGACGGGACAGGGTAGCCTCTGGGGCCAACGTCCTGACTTTC. As protein: CAWRRDRVASGANVLTF.

This clone occurred many times. The J gene is TRBJ2-5, the V gene TRBV7-2; either TRBD1 or TRBD2 may supply D (5 bases each). The CDR3 loop spans 15 amino acids. With 3 bases removed from V and 5 bases from J, the gap between germline ends came to 16 bases. Germline values: CDR1 SGHTA, CDR2 FQGNSA. Written as DNA, the CDR3 is TGTGCCAGCAGCTTCCAGCGAGGGGTGGGGGAGACCCAGTACTTC. As protein: CASSFQRGVGETQYF.

This clone turned up a few times. The chain has TRBV12-5 and TRBJ2-7; 8 bases are shared with TRBD1. The V and J ends lost 6 bases and 3 bases, in that order; junction bases with no gene match: 10. Germline CDR1 is LGHNT and CDR2 is FRNRAP. This CDR3 contains 15 residues. DNA of the CDR3: TGTGCTAGTGGATCCGACAGGGGCGGGTTCTACGAGCAGTACTTC. Residues: CASGSDRGGFYEQYF.

The chain joins TRBV27 to TRBJ2-7; the D is unclear. Germline V gives CDR1 MNHEY, CDR2 SMNVEV (reference sequence). The CDR3 is made up of 15 amino acids. Trimming cost V 4 bases and J 4 bases, with 17 bases left between them. The CDR3: CASSSPESAFYEQYF. As DNA, the CDR3 is TGTGCCAGCAGTTCCCCTGAGTCAGCTTTTTACGAGCAGTACTTC.

In this sample, this clone turned up a few times. The chain carries TRBV5-6 and TRBJ2-5; TRBD1 agrees at 9 bases. V dropped 3 bases and J dropped 3; count of bases not matched to a gene: 3. This CDR3 region has 14 residues. Germline lookup yields CDR1 SGHDT and CDR2 YYEEEE. CDR3 bases: TGTGCCAGCAGCTCGGGACAGGGAAAAGAGACCCAGTACTTC. Encoded protein: CASSSGQGKETQYF. The full variable domain, with the rest looked up from reference TRBV5-6 and TRBJ2-5, is DAGVTQSPTHLIKTRGQQVTLRCSPKSGHDTVSWYQQALGQGPQFIFQYYEEEERQRGNFPDRFSGHQFPNYSSELNVNALLLGDSALYLCASSSGQGKETQYFGPGTRLLVL.

The chain recombines TRBV5-1 with TRBJ2-7; 10 bases align to TRBD1. The germline gives CDR1 SGHRS, CDR2 YFSETQ. CDR3 size: 15 residues. J lost 1 base, V lost 4 bases, and 5 bases had no gene match. CDR3 protein: CASSLDRGASYEQYF. The CDR3, as DNA: TGCGCCAGCAGCCTGGACAGGGGGGCTTCCTACGAGCAGTACTTC. The full variable domain, its missing parts supplied by reference TRBV5-1 and TRBJ2-7, is KAGVTQTPRYLIKTRGQQVTLSCSPISGHRSVSWYQQTPGQGLQFLFEYFSETQRNKGNFPGRFSGRQFSNSRSEMNVSTLELGDSALYLCASSLDRGASYEQYFGPGTRLTVT.

The V gene is TRBV6-5, the J gene TRBJ2-1, with a tentative D call TRBD1 (5 bases). This CDR3 region has 15 residues. The V end was cut by 2 bases, the J end by 1 base, with 9 bases between. From germline, CDR1 is MNHEY and CDR2 SVGAGI. CDR3 nucleotides: TGTGCCAGCAGTTACAGTCAGGGATCCTACAATGAGCAGTTCTTC. It codes for CASSYSQGSYNEQFF.

This clone was seen a few times. The gene calls are TRBV13 and TRBJ2-3; TRBD1 matches 9 bases. The V gene end was trimmed by 5 bases and the J gene end by 2 bases; junction bases not matched to a gene: 5. This CDR3 is 15 amino acids long. Germline V gene lookup returns CDR1 PRHDT and CDR2 FYEKMQ (reference sequence). The CDR3 coding sequence is TGTGCCAGCAGCCCATGGACAGGGGACACAGATACGCAGTATTTT. Translated, it gives CASSPWTGDTDTQYF.

The V and J genes are TRBV6-5 and TRBJ2-1; TRBD2 aligns across 12 bases. The germline CDR1 and CDR2 sequences are MNHEY and SVGAGI. V gave up 11 bases and J gave up 10 bases; unmatched junction bases: 9. The CDR3 has 13 amino acids. The CDR3 DNA reads as TGTGCCTCGGGGCTAGCGGGAGGGGACGAGCAGTTCTTC. Amino acid sequence: CASGLAGGDEQFF.

The chain combines TRBV5-1 with TRBJ1-1; D call uncertain. The CDR3 consists of 14 residues. Germline-derived CDR1 and CDR2 are SGHRS and YFSETQ. V lost 2 bases and J 1 base, leaving 9 bases between the germline ends. CDR3 DNA sequence: TGCGCCAGCAGCTTTTCAGGCCAGAACACTGAAGCTTTCTTT. Its translation: CASSFSGQNTEAFF.

This clone was seen repeatedly, ten times or more. The V and J genes are TRBV6-1 and TRBJ2-5, with D possibly TRBD1 on 6 matching bases. The CDR3 is 13 residues long. The germline gives CDR1 MNHNS, CDR2 SASEGT. Trimming removed 4 bases from V and 4 bases from J, with 10 bases in between. The CDR3 DNA reads TGTGCCAGCAGTGTGGGGGCCGGAGAGACCCAGTACTTC. It codes for CASSVGAGETQYF.

This clone was counted a few times. This chain joins TRBV29-1 and TRBJ2-2; no reliable D call. Germline-derived CDR1 and CDR2 are SQVTM and ANQGSEA. The CDR3 runs to 13 residues. Trimming removed 7 bases from V and 6 bases from J, with 15 bases in between. In nucleotides, the CDR3 is TGCAGCGCCAAAGTCATGGGCGCCGGGGAGCTGTTTTTT. Its protein is CSAKVMGAGELFF.

This clone turned up a few times. The rearrangement uses TRBV7-8 and TRBJ1-2; 9 bases align to TRBD1. Germline lookup yields CDR1 SGHVS and CDR2 FQNEAQ. The CDR3 has 13 residues. Trimming at V came to 11 bases and at J to 6 bases, leaving 10 bases not matched to a gene. The CDR3 DNA sequence: TGTGCCGGCACGCGGGGGGACAGGGATGGCTACACCTTC. Translation gives CAGTRGDRDGYTF.

This chain joins TRBV28 and TRBJ2-1, with 10 bases fitting TRBD2. Germline V gene lookup returns CDR1 MDHEN and CDR2 SYDVKM. Unmatched junction bases numbered 12, after V lost 4 bases and J lost 9 bases. The CDR3 is 16 residues long. CDR3 bases: TGTGCCAGCAGTTCCCCTGGGGAGCGGGAGGGCCGTGAGCAGTTCTTC. Its translation: CASSSPGEREGREQFF.

The chain carries TRBV28 and TRBJ2-7, with TRBD1 matching 9 bases. This CDR3 spans 16 amino acids. Germline V gene sequence: CDR1 MDHEN, CDR2 SYDVKM. The V and J ends lost 7 bases and 3 bases, in that order; junction bases with no gene match: 13. CDR3 in amino acids: CASNTPGTGRFYEQYF. Here the CDR3 DNA reads TGTGCCAGCAACACTCCCGGGACAGGGAGATTCTACGAGCAGTACTTC.

This clone has a handful of counts. The gene calls are TRBV7-2 and TRBJ1-2; 7 bases are shared with TRBD1. The CDR3 runs 15 residues. CDR1 and CDR2 (germline): SGHTA, FQGNSA. J was trimmed by 5 bases and V by 1 base; bases with no gene match: 7. CDR3 in DNA: TGTGCCAGCAGCTTAGTAATAGGGGGCGGTTATGGCTACACCTTC. Amino acid sequence: CASSLVIGGGYGYTF.

This clone has only a few counts. V and J are TRBV7-2 and TRBJ1-4, with D possibly matching TRBD1 (5 bases). The CDR3 is 14 amino acids. Trimming removed 6 bases from V and 4 bases from J, with 12 bases in between. Germline V gene sequence: CDR1 SGHTA, CDR2 FQGNSA. This chain's CDR3 is CASSRQPFNEKLFF. The CDR3 DNA sequence: TGTGCCAGCAGTAGACAGCCCTTTAATGAAAAACTGTTTTTT.

This clone was detected only a few times. This chain joins TRBV7-6 and TRBJ1-4, with D hard to call. This CDR3 comprises 14 residues. Germline assignment: CDR1 SGHVS and CDR2 FNYEAQ. Trimming removed 2 bases at V and 0 bases at J, with 4 bases between. The CDR3 nucleotides read TGTGCCAGCAGCTTACAAACAACTAATGAAAAACTGTTTTTT. It specifies CASSLQTTNEKLFF. Full variable domain (outside the CDR3, taken from reference TRBV7-6 and TRBJ1-4): GAGVSQSPRYKVTKRGQDVALRCDPISGHVSLYWYRQALGQGPEFLTYFNYEAQQDKSGLPNDRFSAERPEGSISTLTIQRTEQRDSAMYRCASSLQTTNEKLFFGSGTQLSVL.